These 32 T cell receptor beta chains share one sample of origin, sequenced in a study of cytomegalovirus exposure and HLA in healthy donors. PCR primers comprised 60 Vbeta and 13 Jbeta primers. Here immunoSEQ multiplex PCR was the method, and the copy in TCRdb shows in-frame clones only, minus some. The table shows about 140,000 clones, with around 90% occurring only once. The sample comprised PBMCs. These receptors all stem from a woman in her forties in good health and CMV-seronegative.

The gene calls are TRBV1 and TRBJ2-5; TRBD2 is the table's D call, not checked against the DNA. TRBV1 is a documented pseudogene. The CDR3 has 18 amino acids. The CDR3 bases are TGCACCAGCAGCTCTCGCCCTACTAGCGGGATAGAGGAGGAGACCCAGTACTTC. The encoded protein is CTSSSRPTSGIEEETQYF.

The V gene is TRBV27, the J gene TRBJ2-7; TRBD1 matches 7 bases. The J segment lost 3 bases and the V segment lost 4 bases, leaving 3 bases of the junction unmatched. This CDR3 contains 13 residues. Germline lookup yields CDR1 MNHEY and CDR2 SMNVEV (reference sequence). The CDR3 region has the DNA TGTGCCAGCAGTTCCGGGACAGACTACGAGCAGTACTTC. Amino acid sequence: CASSSGTDYEQYF.

In its sample, this clone was seen once. V and J are TRBV11-2 and TRBJ1-2, with 7 bases matching TRBD1. The CDR3 loop spans 14 amino acids. V lost 5 bases, J lost 4 bases, and 7 bases stayed unmatched. The germline CDR1 and CDR2 sequences are SGHAT and FQNNGV. CDR3 loop: CASSQDRLSYGYTF. The DNA for the CDR3 is TGTGCCAGCAGCCAGGACAGGCTTTCCTATGGCTACACCTTC.

This clone has just one count. The chain combines TRBV11-2 with TRBJ2-3; 8 bases are shared with TRBD1. The CDR3 length is 15 residues. Losses at the gene ends were 7 bases for V and 5 bases for J; bases not matched to a gene: 11. Germline CDR1 is SGHAT and CDR2 is FQNNGV. Written as DNA, the CDR3 is TGTGCCAGCACCCGGACAGGACAGGGAATAGATACGCAGTATTTT. It is translated as CASTRTGQGIDTQYF.

This sequence joins TRBV7-9 and TRBJ1-2, with a possible D match to TRBD1 (6 bases). Germline values: CDR1 SEHNR, CDR2 FQNEAQ (reference sequence). There are 14 residues in the CDR3. The germline V and J ends were trimmed by 3 bases and 5 bases, with 13 bases remaining between them. This CDR3 is CASSFAQGGYGYTF. The CDR3 DNA sequence: TGTGCCAGCAGCTTCGCACAGGGCGGGTATGGCTACACCTTC.

CDR3 residues: CASSPLYNEQFF. CDR3 coding DNA: TGTGCCAGCAGCCCTCTTTACAATGAGCAGTTCTTC. This chain joins TRBV7-9 and TRBJ2-1; the D is unclear. Trimming left V 5 bases short and J 4 bases short, with 6 bases between. The CDR3 is 12 amino acids. CDR1 is SEHNR, CDR2 FQNEAQ, per germline (reference sequence).

This chain uses TRBV27 with TRBJ1-2; 9 bases are shared with TRBD1. The CDR3 is made up of 16 amino acids. Germline trimming cut 2 bases from V and 4 bases from J; bases unmatched to any gene: 8. The germline CDR1 and CDR2 sequences are MNHEY and SMNVEV (reference sequence). This chain's CDR3 is CASSLKWDRVGYGYTF. The CDR3 DNA reads as TGTGCCAGCAGTTTAAAATGGGACAGGGTAGGCTATGGCTACACCTTC.

This chain connects TRBV28 to TRBJ2-7, with D possibly TRBD1 on 6 matching bases. Trimming removed 6 bases from V and 2 bases from J, with 23 bases in between. Per germline, CDR1 MDHEN and CDR2 SYDVKM. The CDR3 is made up of 17 amino acids. CDR3 in amino acids: CASSPSPGQGPTYEQYF. The CDR3 DNA sequence: TGTGCCAGCAGCCCCTCGCCGGGTCAGGGGCCTACCTACGAGCAGTACTTC.

This clone appeared once. J is TRBJ2-1 and V is TRBV7-6; 7 bases are shared with TRBD2. The V gene end was trimmed by 1 base and the J gene end by 8 bases; junction bases not matched to a gene: 11. CDR1 is SGHVS and CDR2 is FNYEAQ in the germline V gene. CDR3 length: 16 amino acids. DNA for the CDR3: TGTGCCAGCAGCTTAGGGTCGGGACTAAGACCCCATGAGCAGTTCTTC. Translating it yields CASSLGSGLRPHEQFF.

This clone has more than one count but fewer than ten. The genes are TRBV6-6 and TRBJ1-2; D not certain. The CDR3 extends over 12 amino acids. Deletions cut 0 bases from V and 5 bases from J, with 4 bases between. CDR1 MNHNY and CDR2 SVGAGI come from the germline V gene (reference sequence). The CDR3 loop is CASSYSEYGYTF. CDR3 bases: TGTGCCAGCAGTTACTCTGAGTATGGCTACACCTTC.

To note about this clone: The junction differs from germline at one of its ends, possibly a read error. The chain employs TRBV7-9 and TRBJ1-3, with 9 bases identical to TRBD1. CDR3 size: 15 residues. Per the germline V gene, CDR1 is SEHNR and CDR2 is FQNEAQ (reference sequence). The CDR3 spells CSSSLDGQGRNTIYF. The CDR3 coding sequence is TGTTCCAGCAGCTTAGATGGACAGGGGAGAAACACCATATATTTT. The full variable domain, its missing parts supplied by reference TRBV7-9 and TRBJ1-3, is DTGVSQNPRHKITKRGQNVTFRCDPISEHNRLYWYRQTLGQGPEFLTYFQNEAQLEKSRLLSDRFSAERPKGSFSTLEIQRTEQGDSAMYLCSSSLDGQGRNTIYFGEGSWLTVV.

V and J are TRBV4-1 and TRBJ1-5; D is unresolved. The germline V and J ends were trimmed by 2 bases and 5 bases, with 10 bases remaining between them. The CDR3 extends over 14 amino acids. Germline lookup yields CDR1 MGHRA and CDR2 YSYEKL. The CDR3 nucleotides are TGCGCCAGCAGCCAACAGGTTCTGGATCAGCCCCAGCATTTT. It encodes CASSQQVLDQPQHF.

This chain links TRBV10-3 with TRBJ1-1; 12 bases align to TRBD1. Germline CDR1 ENHRY, CDR2 SYGVKD. The CDR3 length is 14 residues. The junction had 11 bases not matched to a gene; V was cut back by 10 bases and J by 8 bases. This CDR3 is CASRTGTGGIEAFF. The CDR3 DNA is TGTGCCAGCCGAACCGGGACAGGGGGCATCGAAGCTTTCTTT.

V usage is TRBV5-1 and J usage is TRBJ2-3; no definite D call. Germline-derived CDR1 and CDR2 are SGHRS and YFSETQ. This CDR3 region has 15 residues. Trimming removed 2 bases from V and 2 bases from J, with 12 bases in between. The CDR3 DNA follows: TGCGCCAGCAGCTTACGACACTTTCTCACAGATACGCAGTATTTT. It codes for CASSLRHFLTDTQYF.

The chain uses TRBV25-1 and TRBJ1-4; 11 bases line up with TRBD1. Trimming took 3 bases from V and 8 from J; bases not matched to a gene: 11. In germline, CDR1 is MGHDK, CDR2 SYGVNS. The CDR3 has 17 residues. DNA for the CDR3: TGTGCCAGCAGTGAGGGACAGGGGGGCTCCTTTAGCGAAAAACTGTTTTTT. Translated: CASSEGQGGSFSEKLFF.

The chain links TRBV7-9 to TRBJ1-1, with TRBD1 matching over 10 bases. With V trimmed by 5 bases and J by 1 base, 13 bases remained unmatched. Germline lookup yields CDR1 SEHNR and CDR2 FQNEAQ (reference sequence). The CDR3 loop spans 18 amino acids. In DNA, the CDR3 is TGTGCCAGCAGCGAGACCGGGACAGGGGCCCTCGGGAACACTGAAGCTTTCTTT. This translates into CASSETGTGALGNTEAFF.

A few counts support this clone. This chain uses TRBV7-9 with TRBJ2-2; 9 nucleotides align to TRBD1. V was pared by 7 bases and J by 6 bases, with 6 bases of the junction left unmatched. The CDR3 contains 14 residues. The germline V gene has CDR1 SEHNR and CDR2 FQNEAQ (reference sequence). The CDR3 region has the DNA TGTGCCAGCATCGTACAGGGGGCAGCCGGGGAGCTGTTTTTT. It translates to CASIVQGAAGELFF.

This chain joins TRBV15 and TRBJ1-1; TRBD1 aligns across 9 bases. The V segment lost 8 bases and the J segment 4 bases; nucleotides outside the gene matches: 17. Germline CDR1 LNHNV, CDR2 YYDKDF (reference sequence). The CDR3 has 17 amino acids. CDR3 in DNA: TGTGCCACCCAGTCCGGGACAGGGAGGTGGCTGGGCACTGAAGCTTTCTTT. Amino acids: CATQSGTGRWLGTEAFF.

V and J are TRBV19 and TRBJ2-2; 9 nucleotides align to TRBD2. The V and J ends lost 9 bases and 1 base, in that order; junction bases with no gene match: 3. There are 14 residues in the CDR3. The germline V gene has CDR1 LNHDA and CDR2 SQIVND (reference sequence). CDR3: CARGAGGNTGELFF. The CDR3 DNA reads TGTGCCAGGGGAGCGGGAGGGAACACCGGGGAGCTGTTTTTT. Full variable domain (outside the CDR3, taken from reference TRBV19 and TRBJ2-2): DGGITQSPKYLFRKEGQNVTLSCEQNLNHDAMYWYRQDPGQGLRLIYYSQIVNDFQKGDIAEGYSVSREKKESFPLTVTSAQKNPTAFYLCARGAGGNTGELFFGEGSRLTVL.

About this clone: Relative to the germline gene, one junction end is altered; a read error may explain this. The V call is TRBV7-9, the J call TRBJ2-4, with 10 bases lining up with TRBD1. The CDR3 has 13 amino acids. Germline V gene data show CDR1 as SEHNR and CDR2 as FQNEAQ (reference sequence). The CDR3 nucleotides are TGTTCCAGCAGCTTGGGACAGGGGTCCATTCAGTACTTC. Encoded protein: CSSSLGQGSIQYF.

The V gene is TRBV4-2, the J gene TRBJ2-1; 7 positions match TRBD2. This CDR3 has 13 residues. The V and J ends lost 4 bases and 7 bases, in that order; junction bases with no gene match: 4. The V gene's germline CDR1 is LGHNA and CDR2 YNFKEQ. The CDR3 nucleotides are TGTGCCAGCAGCCCAGCGGGGAGGAATGAGCAGTTCTTC. Translation gives CASSPAGRNEQFF.

This chain connects TRBV30 to TRBJ1-5, with no clear D. The V gene lost 0 bases and the J gene lost 3 bases, with 6 bases spanning the gap. Germline CDR1 GTSNPN, CDR2 SVGIG (reference sequence). CDR3 length: 13 residues. In nucleotides, the CDR3 is TGTGCCTGGAGTGTCCAGAACAATCAGCCCCAGCATTTT. It encodes CAWSVQNNQPQHF.

The rearrangement joins TRBV6-5 to TRBJ2-7; 9 bases line up with TRBD1. V lost 3 bases to trimming and J lost 3 bases; unmatched junction nucleotides: 3. Germline CDR1 reads MNHEY; CDR2 reads SVGAGI. The CDR3 spans 14 residues. CDR3 nucleotide sequence: TGTGCCAGCAGTTATCGACAGGGGGTCTACGAGCAGTACTTC. It translates to CASSYRQGVYEQYF.

The gene calls are TRBV5-1 and TRBJ2-2, with TRBD2 as a possible D gene (6 bases). This CDR3 is built from 15 residues. V shed 0 bases and J shed 4 bases, with 10 bases lying between them. Germline-derived CDR1 and CDR2 are SGHRS and YFSETQ. The CDR3 DNA reads TGCGCCAGCAGCTTGGGGCAGGGAGGCACCGGGGAGCTGTTTTTT. This sequence encodes CASSLGQGGTGELFF.

This clone was counted between two and nine times. A read error may account for a junction end that differs from germline. The V gene is TRBV7-9, the J gene TRBJ1-2, with D hard to call. Germline CDR1 and CDR2: SEHNR and FQNEAQ (reference sequence). The CDR3 consists of 13 residues. CDR3 DNA: TGTTCCAGCAGCGAAGCGGTACCAGGAGGCTACACCTTC. It specifies CSSSEAVPGGYTF.

The chain has TRBV2 and TRBJ2-1, with 8 bases that match TRBD2. With 1 base clipped from V and 6 bases from J, the junction kept 11 bases outside the gene matches. The CDR3 has 17 amino acids. CDR1 and CDR2 (germline): SNHLY, FYNNEI. Here the CDR3 reads CASSEGANGRAVNEQFF. DNA for the CDR3: TGTGCCAGCAGTGAAGGGGCGAACGGGAGGGCCGTCAATGAGCAGTTCTTC.

This clone was detected only once. The chain is built from TRBV7-2 and TRBJ2-1; D perhaps matches TRBD2 (5 bases). The CDR3 loop spans 14 amino acids. Germline CDR1 is SGHTA and CDR2 is FQGNSA. V dropped 1 base and J dropped 8 bases, with 12 bases sitting between them. The CDR3 region is CASSLEVRVDEQFF. CDR3 sequence (DNA): TGTGCCAGCAGCTTAGAGGTGCGGGTTGATGAGCAGTTCTTC.

This chain joins TRBV30 and TRBJ1-5, with D maybe TRBD1 (6 bases). V was shortened by 6 bases and J by 2 bases, with 11 bases between the two germline ends. The CDR3 has 13 residues. Germline-derived CDR1 and CDR2 are GTSNPN and SVGIG (reference sequence). CDR3 protein: CACAGGGNQPQHF. The CDR3 DNA follows: TGTGCCTGCGCGGGGGGCGGCAATCAGCCCCAGCATTTT.

The V call is TRBV5-1, the J call TRBJ2-1; 7 nucleotides align to TRBD2. CDR3 size: 15 residues. The junction had 5 bases not matched to a gene; V was cut back by 1 base and J by 4 bases. CDR1 is SGHRS, CDR2 YFSETQ, per germline. The CDR3 loop is CASSLQAGDYNEQFF. The CDR3, as DNA: TGCGCCAGCAGCTTGCAGGCGGGGGATTACAATGAGCAGTTCTTC. Drawing the rest from reference TRBV5-1 and TRBJ2-1, the complete variable domain is KAGVTQTPRYLIKTRGQQVTLSCSPISGHRSVSWYQQTPGQGLQFLFEYFSETQRNKGNFPGRFSGRQFSNSRSEMNVSTLELGDSALYLCASSLQAGDYNEQFFGPGTRLTVL.

This clone was seen a handful of times. The chain employs TRBV28 and TRBJ1-4, with 9 positions matching TRBD1. The CDR3 has 13 residues. Trimming at V came to 6 bases and at J to 7 bases, leaving 3 bases not matched to a gene. Germline V lookup: CDR1 MDHEN, CDR2 SYDVKM. CDR3 DNA sequence: TGTGCCAGCAGCTTGGACAGGGGTGAAAAACTGTTTTTT. This sequence encodes CASSLDRGEKLFF.

This rearrangement joins TRBV19 to TRBJ2-5; TRBD2 matches 8 bases. V shed 5 bases and J 5 bases; nucleotides not matched to a gene: 13. There are 16 residues in the CDR3. CDR1 and CDR2 (germline): LNHDA, SQIVND (reference sequence). The CDR3 coding sequence is TGTGCCAGTAGTCCCCGCCAATTAGCGGGAAGGGAGACCCAGTACTTC. Its protein product is CASSPRQLAGRETQYF.

The rearrangement uses TRBV29-1 and TRBJ1-1, with D perhaps TRBD1 (5 bases). Trimming took 6 bases from V and 0 from J, leaving 11 bases between them. The germline CDR1 and CDR2 sequences are SQVTM and ANQGSEA. This CDR3 region has 13 residues. DNA for the CDR3: TGCAGCGTCATGACAGATTTGAACACTGAAGCTTTCTTT. Amino acid sequence: CSVMTDLNTEAFF.